These 30 T cell receptor beta chains share one sample of origin, sequenced in a study of blood T cell repertoires in COVID-19. Assay: immunoSEQ multiplex PCR; the TCRdb copy retains only in-frame clones and omits some. Among 85,000 to 90,000 clones, around 86% were seen once, and the ten largest hold roughly 25%. The sequenced sample was peripheral blood. Receptors were obtained from a human donor in a cohort sampled during active COVID-19.

The chain employs TRBV6-5 and TRBJ2-7, with TRBD2 matching 7 bases. V shed 6 bases, J shed 7 bases, and the junction held 3 bases outside the gene matches. Germline values: CDR1 MNHEY, CDR2 SVGAGI. The CDR3 loop spans 11 amino acids. This CDR3 is CASSFGGEQYF. In DNA form, the CDR3 reads TGTGCCAGCAGCTTCGGGGGGGAGCAGTACTTC.

The chain recombines TRBV4-2 with TRBJ2-3; 9 bases are a match to TRBD2. This CDR3 has 17 residues. Trimming removed 0 bases from V and 2 bases from J; junction bases left unmatched: 6. Germline-derived CDR1 and CDR2 are LGHNA and YNFKEQ. The CDR3 DNA is TGTGCCAGCAGCCAAGACGGGGCTAGCGGGGTCACAGATACGCAGTATTTT. The encoded protein is CASSQDGASGVTDTQYF.

The rearrangement links TRBV7-9 to TRBJ2-1; TRBD2 matches at 10 bases. After removal of 5 bases from V and 1 base from J, the junction contained 5 bases not matched to a gene. The CDR3 has 16 residues. Germline loops: CDR1 SEHNR, CDR2 FQNEAQ (reference sequence). The CDR3 DNA reads as TGTGCCAGCAGCCTGACTAGCGGGCGTTCCTACAATGAGCAGTTCTTC. As protein: CASSLTSGRSYNEQFF.

The rearrangement joins TRBV7-9 to TRBJ1-5; 8 bases are a match to TRBD1. The length of the CDR3 is 15 residues. Germline V CDR1 and CDR2: SEHNR, FQNEAQ (reference sequence). The junction had 3 bases not matched to a gene; V was cut back by 5 bases and J by 0 bases. CDR3 residues: CASSPGQDSNQPQHF. The CDR3 region has the DNA TGTGCCAGCAGCCCGGGACAGGATAGCAATCAGCCCCAGCATTTT.

V gene TRBV13 combines with J gene TRBJ1-3, with TRBD1 matching 7 bases. Unmatched junction bases numbered 7, after V lost 2 bases and J lost 0 bases. CDR1 and CDR2 (germline): PRHDT, FYEKMQ (reference sequence). The CDR3 has 17 amino acids. The DNA for the CDR3 is TGTGCCAGCAGCTTATTTGGGGACAGAACCTCTGGAAACACCATATATTTT. Translated, it gives CASSLFGDRTSGNTIYF.

The genes are TRBV5-1 and TRBJ2-3; the D is unclear. The CDR3 consists of 16 residues. Germline lookup yields CDR1 SGHRS and CDR2 YFSETQ. Trimming took off 0 bases at V and 0 bases at J, with 11 bases between the two ends. The CDR3 nucleotides read TGCGCCAGCAGCTTGGTAGGAGCCTCTAGCACAGATACGCAGTATTTT. Its translation is CASSLVGASSTDTQYF.

V is TRBV9 and J is TRBJ2-7; 9 positions match TRBD1. The CDR3 has 15 amino acids. After removal of 2 bases from V and 4 bases from J, the junction contained 7 bases not matched to a gene. Germline CDR1 is SGDLS and CDR2 is YYNGEE. In nucleotides, the CDR3 is TGTGCCAGCAGCGTTGCTGGACAGGGGTTTTACGAGCAGTACTTC. It codes for CASSVAGQGFYEQYF.

Here the CDR3 DNA reads TGTGCCAGTAGTGATGGGACATATCCACCCCTCCACTTT. Translated, it gives CASSDGTYPPLHF. The chain is built from TRBV19 and TRBJ1-6, with D possibly TRBD1 on 6 matching bases. CDR1 is LNHDA, CDR2 SQIVND, per germline (reference sequence). V was trimmed by 5 bases and J by 11 bases, leaving 13 bases between them. The CDR3 totals 13 residues. The variable domain in full, completed from reference TRBV19 and TRBJ1-6, reads DGGITQSPKYLFRKEGQNVTLSCEQNLNHDAMYWYRQDPGQGLRLIYYSQIVNDFQKGDIAEGYSVSREKKESFPLTVTSAQKNPTAFYLCASSDGTYPPLHFGNGTRLTVT.

This clone was recorded once. The chain recombines TRBV28 with TRBJ2-3, with D maybe TRBD2 (6 bases). The germline V gene has CDR1 MDHEN and CDR2 SYDVKM. V was cut by 5 bases and J by 0 bases, with 15 bases left in between. The CDR3 runs 16 residues. This chain's CDR3 is CASSLQGTFSTDTQYF. The DNA of the CDR3 is TGTGCCAGCAGTCTGCAAGGGACTTTTAGCACAGATACGCAGTATTTT.

V gene TRBV27 combines with J gene TRBJ2-1, with 9 bases that match TRBD1. The CDR3 has 16 residues. Trimming cost V 5 bases and J 5 bases; bases outside gene matches: 10. CDR1 and CDR2 (germline): MNHEY, SMNVEV (reference sequence). The CDR3 protein is CASSLLTGGLDNEQFF. The CDR3 DNA reads TGTGCCAGCAGTCTCCTTACAGGGGGCTTGGACAATGAGCAGTTCTTC.

The chain couples TRBV6-2 or TRBV6-3 to TRBJ2-2; no reliable D call. Trimming left V 0 bases short and J 7 bases short, with 3 bases between. CDR1 is MNHEY, CDR2 SVGEGT, per germline. The CDR3 contains 12 residues. CDR3 DNA: TGTGCCAGCAGTTACTCCTTCGGGGAGCTGTTTTTT. This sequence encodes CASSYSFGELFF.

This clone has just one count. The V gene is TRBV27, the J gene TRBJ1-5, with TRBD1 as a possible D gene (5 bases). Trimming removed 2 bases from V and 1 base from J, with 9 bases in between. This CDR3 has 15 residues. Germline assignment: CDR1 MNHEY and CDR2 SMNVEV (reference sequence). CDR3 sequence: CASSLGQGSNQPQHF. The CDR3 DNA is TGTGCCAGCAGTTTAGGGCAGGGAAGCAATCAGCCCCAGCATTTT.

The chain links TRBV5-1 to TRBJ2-1, with 14 positions matching TRBD2. The germline CDR1 and CDR2 sequences are SGHRS and YFSETQ. The CDR3 runs 15 residues. The V segment lost 3 bases and the J segment 4 bases; nucleotides outside the gene matches: 0. The CDR3 bases are TGCGCCAGCAGCTGGACTAGCGGGGGGTACAATGAGCAGTTCTTC. Translated, it gives CASSWTSGGYNEQFF.

The chain uses TRBV21-1 and TRBJ2-3; no check of the table's D call, TRBD1, against the DNA was made. TRBV21-1 is deemed a pseudogene. The CDR3 length is 15 residues. In nucleotides, the CDR3 is TGTGCCAGCAGCAGTCCAGGACAGGGCACAGATACGCAGTATTTT. It yields the protein CASSSPGQGTDTQYF.

V gene TRBV4-2 combines with J gene TRBJ1-3, with 10 positions matching TRBD1. Per the germline V gene, CDR1 is LGHNA and CDR2 is YNFKEQ. The CDR3 runs 15 residues. V lost 2 bases to trimming and J lost 10 bases; unmatched junction nucleotides: 8. As DNA, the CDR3 is TGTGCCAGCAGCCAATGGGGGACAGGGGTTCGGACCATATATTTT. It encodes CASSQWGTGVRTIYF.

This chain connects TRBV19 to TRBJ2-1; D not resolved. The CDR3 sequence is 11 residues long. The germline CDR1 and CDR2 sequences are LNHDA and SQIVND (reference sequence). The ends were cut back, 6 bases at V and 9 bases at J, with 9 bases in the middle. The CDR3 sequence: CASSHRLEQFF. CDR3 nucleotides: TGTGCCAGTAGCCACCGACTTGAGCAGTTCTTC.

This sequence joins TRBV5-5 and TRBJ2-1, with 11 bases matching TRBD2. This CDR3 region has 17 residues. With V trimmed by 2 bases and J by 8 bases, 12 bases remained unmatched. Germline values: CDR1 SGHKS, CDR2 YYEKEE (reference sequence). CDR3 amino acids: CASSFPTGSGRVDEQFF. The CDR3 nucleotides are TGTGCCAGCAGCTTTCCCACGGGTAGCGGGAGGGTCGATGAGCAGTTCTTC.

V is TRBV12-5 and J is TRBJ2-7; 10 positions agree with TRBD1. This CDR3 region has 13 residues. The V gene end was trimmed by 6 bases and the J gene end by 6 bases; junction bases not matched to a gene: 5. Germline V gene sequence: CDR1 LGHNT, CDR2 FRNRAP. CDR3 coding DNA: TGTGCTAGTGGCCGGACAGGGGGGATCGAGCAGTACTTC. Translation: CASGRTGGIEQYF.

This sequence joins TRBV27 and TRBJ1-2, with TRBD1 matching 8 bases. J gave up 8 bases and V 5 bases, and 10 bases lay outside the gene matches. CDR1 and CDR2 from the germline V gene are MNHEY and SMNVEV (reference sequence). The CDR3 is 14 amino acids. DNA of the CDR3: TGTGCCAGCAGTCCCCGTCGGACAGGGCTCGGCTACACCTTC. This encodes CASSPRRTGLGYTF.

The V and J genes are TRBV6-2 or TRBV6-3 and TRBJ2-3, with D possibly TRBD2 on 6 matching bases. Germline lookup yields CDR1 MNHEY and CDR2 SVGEGT. This CDR3 has 15 residues. V gave up 5 bases and J gave up 6 bases, with 18 bases separating them. CDR3 in DNA: TGTGCCAGCAGTCCATACGGGATAGCGGAGGATACGCAGTATTTT. As protein: CASSPYGIAEDTQYF.

This chain connects TRBV7-2 to TRBJ2-1; 8 bases agree with TRBD2. Germline V gene data show CDR1 as SGHTA and CDR2 as FQGNSA. V was pared by 2 bases and J by 6 bases, with 6 bases of the junction left unmatched. This CDR3 contains 15 residues. CDR3 protein: CASSLRGGHGNEQFF. The CDR3 region has the DNA TGTGCCAGCAGCTTACGGGGGGGCCATGGCAATGAGCAGTTCTTC. The variable domain in full, completed from reference TRBV7-2 and TRBJ2-1, reads GAGVSQSPSNKVTEKGKDVELRCDPISGHTALYWYRQSLGQGLEFLIYFQGNSAPDKSGLPSDRFSAERTGGSVSTLTIQRTQQEDSAVYLCASSLRGGHGNEQFFGPGTRLTVL.

This sequence joins TRBV11-1 and TRBJ2-1; 8 bases align to TRBD2. The CDR3 is made up of 14 amino acids. Germline V gene data show CDR1 as SGHAT and CDR2 as FQDESV (reference sequence). J lost 4 bases, V lost 5 bases, and 4 bases had no gene match. This chain's CDR3 is CASSPGGQYNEQFF. CDR3 coding DNA: TGTGCCAGCAGCCCGGGGGGGCAGTACAATGAGCAGTTCTTC.

This clone appeared a single time. The CDR3 region has the DNA TGTGCCACCAGCAGAGATAAGGGGGCCGTGAGCACCGGGGAGCTGTTTTTT. Amino acid sequence: CATSRDKGAVSTGELFF. The V call is TRBV15, the J call TRBJ2-2, with 7 bases fitting TRBD1. With 0 bases clipped from V and 4 bases from J, the junction kept 8 bases outside the gene matches. CDR3 length equals 17 residues. Germline V CDR1 and CDR2: LNHNV, YYDKDF (reference sequence). Full variable domain (remainder filled in from reference TRBV15 and TRBJ2-2): DAMVIQNPRYQVTQFGKPVTLSCSQTLNHNVMYWYQQKSSQAPKLLFHYYDKDFNNEADTPDNFQSRRPNTSFCFLDIRSPGLGDTAMYLCATSRDKGAVSTGELFFGEGSRLTVL.

CDR3 amino acids: CASSQDRDRSNEKLFF. In DNA form, the CDR3 reads TGCGCCAGCAGCCAGGACAGGGACCGATCTAATGAAAAACTGTTTTTT. The rearrangement links TRBV4-3 to TRBJ1-4, with TRBD1 identical over 8 bases. Germline CDR1 and CDR2: LGHNA and YSLEER. The CDR3 is 16 amino acids. Germline trimming cut 3 bases from V and 3 bases from J; bases unmatched to any gene: 6.

Details on this clone: One end of the junction does not line up with germline, which may come from a read error. This CDR3 is also generated by other DNA sequences in the sample. This sequence joins TRBV28 and TRBJ2-7, with D tentatively TRBD1 (6 bases). The CDR3 consists of 14 residues. Germline CDR1 MDHEN, CDR2 SYDVKM. The CDR3 DNA is TGTGCCAGCAGTTTATACAGGGCGGCCTACGAGCAGTACTTT. Residues: CASSLYRAAYEQYF. The full variable domain, completed using reference TRBV28 and TRBJ2-7, is DVKVTQSSRYLVKRTGEKVFLECVQDMDHENMFWYRQDPGLGLRLIYFSYDVKMKEKGDIPEGYSVSREKKERFSLILESASTNQTSMYLCASSLYRAAYEQYFGPGTRLTVT.

The chain joins TRBV20-1 to TRBJ2-2; D unresolved. Germline assignment: CDR1 DFQATT and CDR2 SNEGSKA (reference sequence). The V end was cut by 3 bases, the J end by 8 bases, with 10 bases between. The CDR3 contains 12 residues. This chain's CDR3 is CSASAESGELFF. The CDR3 bases are TGCAGTGCTAGTGCCGAGAGTGGGGAGCTGTTTTTT.

The chain couples TRBV11-2 to TRBJ1-5, with a possible D match to TRBD1 (6 bases). V lost 0 bases to trimming and J lost 2 bases, with 11 bases between them. The CDR3 has 16 amino acids. In germline, CDR1 is SGHAT, CDR2 FQNNGV. The chain's CDR3 is CASSLEGRGGNQPQHF. CDR3 DNA sequence: TGTGCCAGCAGCTTAGAGGGCAGGGGTGGCAATCAGCCCCAGCATTTT.

The genes are TRBV15 and TRBJ2-3; 14 nucleotides line up with TRBD2. This CDR3 is 20 amino acids long. V trimming: 5 bases; J trimming: 0 bases; junction bases outside the gene matches: 13. Per the germline V gene, CDR1 is LNHNV and CDR2 is YYDKDF (reference sequence). DNA for the CDR3: TGTGCCACCAGCCTTTCTTTTGGACTAGCGGGAGGAACTAGCACAGATACGCAGTATTTT. The encoded protein is CATSLSFGLAGGTSTDTQYF.

The V gene is TRBV19, the J gene TRBJ2-1, with 7 bases lining up with TRBD2. V dropped 2 bases and J dropped 5; count of bases not matched to a gene: 3. Germline values: CDR1 LNHDA, CDR2 SQIVND (reference sequence). The CDR3 is made up of 14 amino acids. The CDR3 nucleotides are TGTGCCAGTAGTATACACCGGGAGGACAATGAGCAGTTCTTC. Its protein is CASSIHREDNEQFF.

The V call is TRBV6-2 or TRBV6-3, the J call TRBJ2-5; tentative D call: TRBD1 (5 bases). Germline V gives CDR1 MNHEY, CDR2 SVGEGT. V lost 3 bases to trimming and J lost 1 base, with 21 bases between them. The CDR3 has 18 amino acids. The CDR3 sequence is CASSYSSSRGFFQETQYF. The DNA of the CDR3 is TGTGCCAGCAGTTATTCTTCCTCTAGGGGTTTTTTCCAAGAGACCCAGTACTTC.